These 3 T cell receptor beta chains share one sample of origin, sequenced in a study of T cell responses to AZD1222 COVID-19 vaccine. Some clones are missing from TCRdb's copy, which holds only in-frame ones; the method was immunoSEQ multiplex PCR. The table lists 130,000 to 150,000 clones, under 95% of them singletons. The source material was peripheral blood, sampled on day 0 of AZD1222 vaccination. These receptor sequences come from an adult in good health.

The chain recombines TRBV4-3 with TRBJ2-7, with D perhaps TRBD1 (6 bases). The germline gives CDR1 LGHNA, CDR2 YSLEER. The CDR3 runs 15 residues. Between the trimmed V and J ends, which lost 4 bases and 5 bases, there was a span of 18 bases. CDR3 residues: CASSRNRAAADEQYF. DNA of the CDR3: TGCGCCAGCAGCCGAAACAGGGCCGCCGCGGACGAGCAGTACTTC.

This sequence joins TRBV28 and TRBJ1-5; D ambiguous. V lost 8 bases to trimming and J lost 9 bases, with 23 bases between them. The CDR3 is 15 amino acids. Germline V lookup: CDR1 MDHEN, CDR2 SYDVKM. In DNA form, the CDR3 reads TGTGCCAGCGCCTCATTCCGGGTTTTCCTAGGGCCCCAGCATTTT. Its translation: CASASFRVFLGPQHF.

The chain is built from TRBV13 and TRBJ2-5; 11 nucleotides line up with TRBD2. Trimming removed 5 bases from V and 2 bases from J; junction bases left unmatched: 7. Germline CDR1 and CDR2: PRHDT and FYEKMQ (reference sequence). This CDR3 has 16 residues. CDR3 nucleotide sequence: TGTGCCAGCAGCCCCAGTAGCGGGGGGGTACAAGAGACCCAGTACTTC. Residues: CASSPSSGGVQETQYF. Drawing the rest from reference TRBV13 and TRBJ2-5, the complete variable domain is AAGVIQSPRHLIKEKRETATLKCYPIPRHDTVYWYQQGPGQDPQFLISFYEKMQSDKGSIPDRFSAQQFSDYHSELNMSSLELGDSALYFCASSPSSGGVQETQYFGPGTRLLVL.